This T cell receptor beta chain was profiled in a study of type 1 regulatory T cells. Study details: T-allo10 is a Tr1-enriched, alloantigen-specific CD4 T cell product made in vitro.

Germline V gives CDR1 LGHDT, CDR2 YNNKEL (reference sequence). Trimming took 2 bases from V and 4 from J, leaving 6 bases between them. This CDR3 contains 13 residues. This clonotype has only a few counts. Via MiXCR, TCRdb re-called the reads, giving one row per CDR3 protein. The sample lists some 89,000 distinct CDR3 sequences, roughly 30% occurring once. Input material: CD4+ T cells, either the whole sample or a sorted fraction (not recorded which). The V gene is TRBV3-1, the J gene TRBJ1-3; the D is unclear. The source is a human donor in good health. DNA of the CDR3: TGTGCCAGCAGCCAACCCCTCGGAAACACCATATATTTT. As protein: CASSQPLGNTIYF.